This TCR beta chain was sequenced for a study of PD-L1 blockade in urothelial cancer. The CDR3 is 18 residues long. Germline CDR1 is LGHNA and CDR2 is YSLEER. Trimming took 2 bases from V and 6 from J; bases not matched to a gene: 13. Some clones are missing from TCRdb's copy, which holds only in-frame ones; the method was immunoSEQ multiplex PCR. The sample shows about 52,000 clones, roughly 80% of them seen only once. The TCR sequence derives from a man in his sixties or seventies with urothelial cancer. J is TRBJ1-5 and V is TRBV4-3; 10 bases match TRBD1. The sample was PBMCs, taken around atezolizumab (anti-PD-L1) treatment. The CDR3 nucleotides read TGCGCCAGCAGCCAATACGTTGGCGGGACAGGGGACGCTCAGCCCCAGCATTTT. It codes for CASSQYVGGTGDAQPQHF.